The 32 T cell receptor beta chains listed next were all sequenced from one sample in a study of CXCR3-negative and CXCR3-positive naive CD8 T cells. Via 5' RACE with UMI labels, TRB cDNA libraries were prepared. TCRdb re-called the 5' RACE reads and catalogs CDR3 proteins one per entry, DNA excluded. The sample totals some 7,000 distinct CDR3 sequences. Sequencing was carried out using naive CXCR3- CD8+ T cells from blood. Subset in this sample: CD45RO-CCR7+CD27+CD95- naive CD8+ T cells lacking CXCR3 (TNR3-). These receptors originate from a human donor in good health. Some clones in this sample may be carry-over from other donors' samples.

This clonotype registers medium-sized by frequency. Here the CDR3 reads CASSGIPGIGSEGYEQYF. The chain joins TRBV5-4 to TRBJ2-7; TCRdb outputs TRBD1, but without DNA this stays unchecked. The germline V gene has CDR1 SGHNT and CDR2 YYREEE (reference sequence). The length of the CDR3 is 18 residues.

The chain uses TRBV7-9 and TRBJ1-2; TCRdb returns TRBD1, unconfirmable since there is no DNA. CDR1 SEHNR and CDR2 FQNEAQ come from the germline V gene (reference sequence). The CDR3 is 14 amino acids. CDR3 amino acids: CASSVRDKNYGYTF.

V is TRBV29-1 and J is TRBJ1-1; TCRdb's assignment of TRBD1 cannot be checked, as there is no DNA. CDR3 length: 14 residues. Looked up from germline, CDR1 is SQVTM and CDR2 is ANQGSEA. CDR3 residues: CSVEKAGVSTEAFF.

Frequency places this clonotype as medium-sized. The chain uses TRBV7-8 and TRBJ2-7. The CDR3 totals 16 residues. Germline-derived CDR1 and CDR2 are SGHVS and FQNEAQ. The CDR3 sequence is CASSTAVSRSAYEQYF.

This clonotype is deemed medium-sized by its frequency. The chain carries TRBV29-1 and TRBJ2-7; TCRdb calls TRBD1, which cannot be checked without DNA. The CDR3 is made up of 12 amino acids. Germline V gene data show CDR1 as SQVTM and CDR2 as ANQGSEA. Here the CDR3 reads CSVEGVMDEQYF.

V and J are TRBV4-1 and TRBJ1-2; TCRdb lists TRBD1, though no DNA is available to test this call. CDR3 size: 15 residues. Germline loops: CDR1 MGHRA, CDR2 YSYEKL. This chain's CDR3 is CASSLNEGQGSGYTF.

Judged by frequency, this clonotype is medium-sized (0.01 to 0.1%). The chain couples TRBV7-2 to TRBJ2-7; checking the TCRdb D call of TRBD2 is not possible without DNA. Germline CDR1 SGHTA, CDR2 FQGNSA. CDR3 length: 17 amino acids. The CDR3 loop is CASSWALAGGQAYEQYF.

This clonotype ranks as medium-sized in terms of frequency. The chain links TRBV19 to TRBJ2-1; TCRdb picks TRBD1, but there is no DNA to check that call. Germline CDR1 LNHDA, CDR2 SQIVND (reference sequence). There are 16 residues in the CDR3. The CDR3 is CASTAGEPSSYNEQFF. Complete variable domain (other parts from reference TRBV19 and TRBJ2-1): DGGITQSPKYLFRKEGQNVTLSCEQNLNHDAMYWYRQDPGQGLRLIYYSQIVNDFQKGDIAEGYSVSREKKESFPLTVTSAQKNPTAFYLCASTAGEPSSYNEQFFGPGTRLTVL.

The rearrangement links TRBV29-1 to TRBJ1-4; the D call from TCRdb, TRBD1, cannot be confirmed without DNA. Germline-derived CDR1 and CDR2 are SQVTM and ANQGSEA. The CDR3 is 11 amino acids. CDR3 loop: CAGTDNEKLFF.

The chain uses TRBV28 and TRBJ2-7; TCRdb's assignment of TRBD2 cannot be checked, as there is no DNA. The germline V gene has CDR1 MDHEN and CDR2 SYDVKM. The CDR3 runs 12 residues. CDR3: CASSEAGPEQYF.

The chain carries TRBV19 and TRBJ2-1. Germline CDR1 reads LNHDA; CDR2 reads SQIVND (reference sequence). The CDR3 totals 15 residues. CDR3 loop: CASSTDSSSYNEQFF.

CDR3 loop: CASSFLATNNEQFF. This chain links TRBV7-9 with TRBJ2-1; TCRdb reports TRBD2, a call that lacks DNA to check it against. The CDR3 is 14 residues long. Germline lookup yields CDR1 SEHNR and CDR2 FQNEAQ (reference sequence). The variable domain in full, completed from reference TRBV7-9 and TRBJ2-1, reads DTGVSQNPRHKITKRGQNVTFRCDPISEHNRLYWYRQTLGQGPEFLTYFQNEAQLEKSRLLSDRFSAERPKGSFSTLEIQRTEQGDSAMYLCASSFLATNNEQFFGPGTRLTVL.

This clonotype counts as medium-sized by frequency. The chain couples TRBV21-1 to TRBJ2-7. TRBV21-1 is shown as a pseudogene. The CDR3 contains 12 residues. Here the CDR3 reads CASSSRYYEQYF.

J is TRBJ2-7 and V is TRBV5-8; TCRdb's D gene call, TRBD2, goes unchecked for lack of DNA. The germline V gene encodes CDR1 SGHTS and CDR2 YDEGEE. This CDR3 comprises 13 residues. The CDR3 is CATAQGPLYEQYF.

The chain joins TRBV7-2 to TRBJ2-3; TCRdb calls TRBD1, which cannot be checked without DNA. Germline loops: CDR1 SGHTA, CDR2 FQGNSA. This CDR3 has 17 amino acids. CDR3 residues: CASSPGKGVPNTDTQYF.

The rearrangement links TRBV29-1 to TRBJ2-7; absent DNA, TCRdb's TRBD1 call cannot be checked. Germline CDR1 is SQVTM and CDR2 is ANQGSEA. The CDR3 is 14 residues long. CDR3 amino acids: CSASGGQGGIEQYF.

The chain combines TRBV6-2 or TRBV6-3 with TRBJ2-4; with no DNA, the TCRdb D assignment of TRBD1 cannot be verified. This CDR3 has 15 residues. Germline assignment: CDR1 MNHEY and CDR2 SVGEGT. CDR3 residues: CASSYTGTGINIQYF.

The V call is TRBV20-1, the J call TRBJ1-2; the D call of TRBD1 rests on TCRdb alone, since no DNA is present to check it. This CDR3 region has 14 residues. The germline CDR1 and CDR2 sequences are DFQATT and SNEGSKA (reference sequence). Here the CDR3 reads CSAREPGSGYGYTF.

According to its frequency, this clonotype is medium-sized (0.01 to 0.1%). This sequence joins TRBV29-1 and TRBJ2-5; no DNA is available, so the TRBD2 call from TCRdb remains unchecked. Germline CDR1 reads SQVTM; CDR2 reads ANQGSEA. The CDR3 extends over 17 amino acids. The chain's CDR3 is CSVEDWEEASKRETQYF.

This clonotype counts as medium-sized by frequency. This chain uses TRBV7-9 with TRBJ2-7; the D gene TCRdb calls, TRBD1, cannot be checked with no DNA. CDR1 is SEHNR, CDR2 FQNEAQ, per germline (reference sequence). This CDR3 is built from 16 residues. The CDR3 is CASSLARRTGTGEQYF.

This chain joins TRBV6-5 and TRBJ2-7; TCRdb's D gene call, TRBD1, goes unchecked for lack of DNA. Looked up from germline, CDR1 is MNHEY and CDR2 is SVGAGI. The CDR3 spans 18 residues. The CDR3 protein is CASSYRSLTGQGVYEQYF.

In terms of frequency, this clonotype is medium-sized. The chain's CDR3 is CSVEERQGAYNEQFF. The gene calls are TRBV29-1 and TRBJ2-1; TCRdb calls TRBD1, which cannot be checked without DNA. Germline V lookup: CDR1 SQVTM, CDR2 ANQGSEA. CDR3 length: 15 residues.

The chain employs TRBV3-1 and TRBJ2-1; no DNA is available, so the TRBD1 call from TCRdb remains unchecked. CDR3 length: 15 amino acids. In germline, CDR1 is LGHDT, CDR2 YNNKEL (reference sequence). Here the CDR3 reads CASSQRDRGINEQFF.

V and J are TRBV11-3 and TRBJ1-1. The CDR3 covers 13 residues. CDR1 SGHNT and CDR2 YENEEA come from the germline V gene. The CDR3: CASSAAPNTEAFF.

The V and J genes are TRBV7-2 and TRBJ2-7; TCRdb outputs TRBD1, but without DNA this stays unchecked. Germline-derived CDR1 and CDR2 are SGHTA and FQGNSA. The CDR3 length is 16 residues. This chain's CDR3 is CASRHDGTGLPYEQYF.

This clonotype registers medium-sized by frequency. The gene calls are TRBV11-2 and TRBJ2-6; absent DNA, TCRdb's TRBD1 call cannot be checked. The CDR3 is 16 amino acids. Germline V gene data show CDR1 as SGHAT and CDR2 as FQNNGV. CDR3 sequence reads: CASTLTGVAGANVLTF. Combining the CDR3 with reference TRBV11-2 and TRBJ2-6 gives the whole variable domain EAGVAQSPRYKIIEKRQSVAFWCNPISGHATLYWYQQILGQGPKLLIQFQNNGVVDDSQLPKDRFSAERLKGVDSTLKIQPAKLEDSAVYLCASTLTGVAGANVLTFGAGSRLTVL.

The chain combines TRBV19 with TRBJ2-5; the TCRdb call, TRBD1, lacks DNA for checking. This CDR3 has 14 amino acids. Germline V gene sequence: CDR1 LNHDA, CDR2 SQIVND (reference sequence). This chain's CDR3 is CASSIPGGQETQYF.

This clonotype is deemed medium-sized by its frequency. V usage is TRBV29-1 and J usage is TRBJ2-5. The CDR3 sequence is 13 residues long. Germline V lookup: CDR1 SQVTM, CDR2 ANQGSEA. The CDR3 sequence is CSVTGLDQETQYF.

The rearrangement joins TRBV28 to TRBJ2-1; TCRdb gives TRBD2 as the D gene, but with no DNA this cannot be confirmed. Germline lookup yields CDR1 MDHEN and CDR2 SYDVKM. This CDR3 is 12 amino acids long. Here the CDR3 reads CASSDSSDEQFF.

In terms of frequency, this clonotype is medium-sized. This chain links TRBV29-1 with TRBJ2-3. Germline values: CDR1 SQVTM, CDR2 ANQGSEA. This CDR3 contains 12 residues. CDR3 sequence: CSVGSFTDTQYF.

Frequency places this clonotype as medium-sized. The rearrangement links TRBV7-9 to TRBJ1-2. Germline CDR1 is SEHNR and CDR2 is FQNEAQ (reference sequence). The CDR3 has 19 amino acids. The CDR3 loop is CASSFAGPPGGGLFYGYTF.

The CDR3 protein is CSARGLNEQFF. This sequence joins TRBV20-1 and TRBJ2-1. Germline loops: CDR1 DFQATT, CDR2 SNEGSKA (reference sequence). The CDR3 is made up of 11 amino acids.